This T cell receptor beta chain was identified during a study of shared clonotypes between healthy human individuals (dated by TCRdb to about 2020). With respect to the entire study: The cohort comprised a couple of women and a few men aged 18 to 49 years. For each donor, CD4 naive and CD4 memory were each run on three plates, CD8 naive on two plates, and CD8 memory on one plate. To estimate repertoire size and how much clonotypes are shared between individuals, the study performed deep sequencing of blood TCR repertoires from about 5 healthy adults. To increase sequencing depth and limit assay-specific biases, different laboratories used diverse techniques to prepare libraries and sequence TCR repertoires. Leukapheresis yielded between about 0.8 and 9.5 billion PBMCs per donor.

Per the germline V gene, SGDLS is the CDR1 and YYNGEE is the CDR2. Spanning cysteine to phenylalanine, the CDR3 consists of 13 amino acids. The entry retains the CDR3 DNA only, 39 bases that are in frame from base 1. V loses 2 bases of germline sequence and J loses 3 bases, and the interval between the two ends is 6 bases. This clone was detected only once. Its antigen is currently not known. One base away there is no much larger clone; base qualities are not given. What the authors observed across the whole study: Pairwise subsampling led to the expectation that sequencing depth would affect the degree of clonotype sharing among donors. Compared with non-shared clonotypes, clonotypes shared by all four sorted-subset donors had higher generation probabilities. The genetic and exposure-history diversity represented was limited by the small number of donors. Incomplete sequencing was indicated by rarefaction of sorted-subset datasets, despite the large sequencing depth. Only blood was sampled, and tissue TCR repertoires likely differ from those in blood. Across several donors, roughly 5% of naive CD4, approximately 3.5% of naive CD8, 2% to 2.5% of memory CD4, and about 0.4% of memory CD8 clonotypes were shared. Estimated clonotype richness was generally larger for naive than for memory subsets.

CD8 naive samples were CD45RO-negative cells positively selected for CCR7, giving a CD45RA+CCR7+ population that excluded TemRA cells. Donors were healthy HIV-negative adults with no recently reported acute infections or vaccinations. Every donor was a Caucasian adult living in Nashville, Tennessee, USA. After blood collection by leukapheresis, PBMCs were isolated using Ficoll-Histopaque density gradient centrifugation and then cryopreserved in the vapor phase of liquid nitrogen. Analytical flow cytometry was used to check the purity and quantity of each magnetically sorted T cell population. From each sorted fraction, genomic DNA was isolated and quantified by UV absorbance on a Nanodrop 2000c. TCR CDR3 regions were amplified from genomic DNA by multiplex PCR using the deep immunoSEQ assay. Extracted genomic DNA from each cell subset was distributed evenly across all wells of several immunoSEQ 96-well plates, and each plate was treated as a replicate. For sorted subsets, each replicate PCR was loaded with approximately 200 ng genomic DNA, equivalent to 25,000 to 35,000 T cell genomes. Purified libraries were quantified with a Qubit 3.0 fluorometer, sized on a Bioanalyzer 2100, and re-quantified with the KAPA Library Quantification kit. A separate single-read 150-cycle Illumina NextSeq 550 flow cell was used to sequence each immunoSEQ 96-well plate. In the source study's methods: Because the immunoSEQ output held only junctional sequences and lacked quality scores, the filtering could not match the filtering applied to full-length reads. To assign V/J genes and CDR3, sequences were annotated against IMGT germline references using PyIR, a Python wrapper for IgBLAST v1.9. Reads with weak V/J assignments (E-value above 1e-6), missing CDR3, stop codons, out-of-frame junctions, or ambiguous translated residues were removed. V3J clonotypes were defined by identical inferred V gene, J gene, and CDR3 amino acid sequence. The percentage overlap between two repertoires was calculated by dividing the number of shared unique clonotypes by the size of the smaller repertoire. Richness of each repertoire was evaluated using RTK rarefaction, the Chao1 estimator, and Recon v2.1 estimates of unobserved clonotypes. Generation probabilities were computed with OLGA for all TCRbeta clonotypes obtained by the gDNA method from a handful of donors. TCRdb's version of the immuneACCESS table is confined to in-frame rearrangements and falls short of the full clone set. An unresolved V gene accounts for under half of the shortfall where checked; the remainder is of unknown origin. D and trimming were read from the DNA, whereas the V and J calls and clone size are those reported in that table. The sample table holds around 2.1 million clones, of which 85% to 95% were seen once. 1.5% to 2% of the sample is taken by the ten largest.

Sequencing was carried out using naive CD8+ T cells from PBMCs. The cell subset or site label for this specimen denotes: CD45RA+CCR7+. This chain joins TRBV9 to TRBJ1-3; tentative D gene TRBD1, with 5 bases matching. This receptor was obtained from a man aged 18 to 30 in good health. Some clones in this sample may be carry-over from other donors' samples. The CDR3 protein: CASSVGVGNTIYF. The DNA reads as follows: TGTGCCAGCAGCGTGGGGGTTGGAAACACCATATATTTT.